These 10 T cell receptor beta chains came from one sample sequenced in a study of T cells after posttransplantation cyclophosphamide. TCRdb's table, derived via immunoSEQ multiplex PCR, lists solely in-frame clones and lacks some. The sample contains tens of thousands of clones, about 92% of which appear only once. Treatment was busulfan-fludarabine conditioning, a marrow graft, and cyclophosphamide on days +3 and +4. The source material was PBMCs, sampled roughly 60 days after allogeneic stem cell transplant with posttransplant cyclophosphamide. The receptors derive from a male patient aged 60-69 years who received an allogeneic stem cell transplant from a related donor and was CMV-positive. Some T cells may have come from the graft donor.

V usage is TRBV6-5 and J usage is TRBJ1-6, with D maybe TRBD1 (5 bases). The CDR3 is 16 amino acids. With 4 bases removed from V and 9 bases from J, the gap between germline ends came to 19 bases. CDR1 is MNHEY, CDR2 SVGAGI, per germline. CDR3 in DNA: TGTGCCAGCAGTTCCCGGGTCGGGGGGTCAAGTTCACCCCTCCACTTT. Amino acid sequence: CASSSRVGGSSSPLHF.

The rearrangement joins TRBV18 to TRBJ1-2; D unresolved. V was cut by 2 bases and J by 4 bases, with 11 bases left in between. In germline, CDR1 is KGHSH, CDR2 LQKENI. The CDR3 contains 14 residues. CDR3 protein: CASSPSGEGYGYTF. The CDR3 nucleotides are TGTGCCAGCTCACCATCCGGGGAAGGCTATGGCTACACCTTC. The variable domain in full, completed from reference TRBV18 and TRBJ1-2, reads NAGVMQNPRHLVRRRGQEARLRCSPMKGHSHVYWYRQLPEEGLKFMVYLQKENIIDESGMPKERFSAEFPKEGPSILRIQQVVRGDSAAYFCASSPSGEGYGYTFGSGTRLTVV.

The V gene is TRBV9, the J gene TRBJ2-1, with D possibly TRBD1 on 6 matching bases. This CDR3 is built from 15 residues. Deletions cut 3 bases from V and 5 bases from J, with 15 bases between. CDR1 and CDR2 from the germline V gene are SGDLS and YYNGEE. The CDR3: CASSASGTINNEQFF. The CDR3 nucleotides are TGTGCCAGCAGCGCCTCCGGGACAATAAACAATGAGCAGTTCTTC.

The V gene is TRBV5-8, the J gene TRBJ2-2; perhaps TRBD1 as D (5 bases). This CDR3 region has 15 residues. Trimming pared 0 bases from V and 2 bases from J, leaving 8 bases between. Germline CDR1 is SGHTS and CDR2 is YDEGEE. The CDR3 here is CASSLGQPNTGELFF. Written as DNA, the CDR3 is TGTGCCAGCAGCTTGGGACAGCCTAACACCGGGGAGCTGTTTTTT. Full variable domain (outside the CDR3, taken from reference TRBV5-8 and TRBJ2-2): EAGVTQSPTHLIKTRGQQATLRCSPISGHTSVYWYQQALGLGLQFLLWYDEGEERNRGNFPPRFSGRQFPNYSSELNVNALELEDSALYLCASSLGQPNTGELFFGEGSRLTVL.

The rearrangement joins TRBV7-2 to TRBJ2-3, with TRBD2 as a possible D gene (6 bases). Germline values: CDR1 SGHTA, CDR2 FQGNSA. Trimming pared 1 base from V and 1 base from J, leaving 9 bases between. The CDR3 runs 15 residues. The CDR3 spells CASSLGTIGTDTQYF. Written as DNA, the CDR3 is TGTGCCAGCAGCTTAGGGACTATCGGCACAGATACGCAGTATTTT.

This clone was counted a single time. This chain joins TRBV2 and TRBJ2-1; 7 nucleotides align to TRBD2. With 8 bases clipped from V and 10 bases from J, the junction kept 11 bases outside the gene matches. There are 13 residues in the CDR3. Looked up from germline, CDR1 is SNHLY and CDR2 is FYNNEI. In nucleotides, the CDR3 is TGTGCCAGCGTCGACGAGCGGGGCGGAGAGCAGTTCTTC. It translates to CASVDERGGEQFF.

The rearrangement links TRBV5-5 to TRBJ1-2, with 7 bases fitting TRBD1. There are 14 residues in the CDR3. Trimming cost V 1 base and J 5 bases; bases outside gene matches: 5. The germline V gene has CDR1 SGHKS and CDR2 YYEKEE (reference sequence). This chain's CDR3 is CASSLMPGGYGYTF. CDR3 sequence (DNA): TGTGCCAGCAGCTTGATGCCAGGGGGTTATGGCTACACCTTC.

This clone appeared once. CDR3 protein: CASSPPQMNTEAFF. The CDR3 DNA reads TGTGCCAGCTCACCACCGCAGATGAACACTGAAGCTTTCTTT. The chain carries TRBV18 and TRBJ1-1; unclear D gene. The CDR3 has 14 residues. Germline V lookup: CDR1 KGHSH, CDR2 LQKENI. Between the trimmed V and J ends, which lost 0 bases and 0 bases, there was a span of 5 bases.

This chain uses TRBV29-1 with TRBJ1-2, with 10 bases aligning to TRBD1. The CDR3 is 14 residues long. Germline values: CDR1 SQVTM, CDR2 ANQGSEA. V shed 6 bases and J 3 bases; nucleotides not matched to a gene: 7. The CDR3 DNA reads TGCAGCGTGGAAAGACAGGGGGCGGACTATGGCTACACCTTC. It translates to CSVERQGADYGYTF.

The chain has TRBV2 and TRBJ1-2; D is unclear. The CDR3 length is 13 residues. In germline, CDR1 is SNHLY, CDR2 FYNNEI. V dropped 3 bases and J dropped 4 bases, with 9 bases sitting between them. Here the CDR3 reads CASSDREGYGYTF. The CDR3 DNA follows: TGTGCCAGCAGTGATAGGGAGGGCTATGGCTACACCTTC.